These T cell receptor beta chains were read from a single sample in a study of CD8+CD57+ T cells in acquired aplastic anemia. TCRdb reprocessed the reads with MiXCR, giving one entry per CDR3 protein. The table lists under 200,000 distinct CDR3 sequences, 55% to 75% of them singletons. Sample: sorted CD4+, CD8+, or CD8+CD57+ T cells (not recorded which) from PBMCs. The receptors here all came from a human donor in good health. Each CDR3 is given with its conserved first and last residue. Each record gives: V gene, J gene, D gene, CDR3 protein. The D gene is left open where the match is weak.

v_call: TRBV7-9
j_call: TRBJ2-3
d_call: TRBD2
cdr3_aa: CASSLAVSGLYTDTQYF

v_call: TRBV7-9
j_call: TRBJ1-3
d_call: TRBD1
cdr3_aa: CASSPPVTGTGNTIYF

v_call: TRBV5-1
j_call: TRBJ2-7
d_call: TRBD2
cdr3_aa: CASSPWTSDIYEQYF

v_call: TRBV19
j_call: TRBJ2-6
d_call: .
cdr3_aa: CAAESMAGANVLTF

v_call: TRBV5-5
j_call: TRBJ1-2
d_call: TRBD1
cdr3_aa: CASSHGLQQGARGYTF

v_call: TRBV6-5
j_call: TRBJ2-7
d_call: TRBD1
cdr3_aa: CASSPIKPRDSGRLSYEQYF

v_call: TRBV2
j_call: TRBJ2-7
d_call: .
cdr3_aa: CASSWTSSYEQYF

v_call: TRBV30
j_call: TRBJ1-1
d_call: .
cdr3_aa: CAWSRPTNTEAFF

v_call: TRBV7-9
j_call: TRBJ2-7
d_call: TRBD1
cdr3_aa: CASSRDRASSYEQYF

v_call: TRBV7-9
j_call: TRBJ2-7
d_call: TRBD1
cdr3_aa: CASSLDSNSQGAAYEQYF

v_call: TRBV15
j_call: TRBJ1-6
d_call: TRBD1
cdr3_aa: CATSGQQGADNSPLHF

v_call: TRBV7-9
j_call: TRBJ2-7
d_call: .
cdr3_aa: CASSRQGGHLYF

v_call: TRBV6-1
j_call: TRBJ1-3
d_call: .
cdr3_aa: CASSEDGFLSGNTIYF

v_call: TRBV10-3
j_call: TRBJ2-3
d_call: TRBD2
cdr3_aa: CAITPMVAGMIDTQYF

v_call: TRBV15
j_call: TRBJ2-1
d_call: TRBD1
cdr3_aa: CATSRGTGRDEQFF

v_call: TRBV29-1
j_call: TRBJ1-2
d_call: .
cdr3_aa: CSVVGLAAGSNYGYTF

v_call: TRBV3-1
j_call: TRBJ2-3
d_call: .
cdr3_aa: CASSPQGSGTDTQYF

v_call: TRBV20-1
j_call: TRBJ2-7
d_call: TRBD1
cdr3_aa: CSARGRDSPIYEQYF

v_call: TRBV4-1
j_call: TRBJ1-5
d_call: .
cdr3_aa: CASSQESREHQPQHF

v_call: TRBV20-1
j_call: TRBJ2-7
d_call: .
cdr3_aa: CSARQLSSYEQYF

v_call: TRBV7-9
j_call: TRBJ2-5
d_call: TRBD2
cdr3_aa: CASSLPTETSGDQETQYF

v_call: TRBV10-2
j_call: TRBJ2-3
d_call: TRBD2
cdr3_aa: CATTSGGADTQYF

v_call: TRBV9
j_call: TRBJ2-1
d_call: .
cdr3_aa: CASSPRGPREHNEQFF

v_call: TRBV15
j_call: TRBJ2-3
d_call: TRBD1
cdr3_aa: CATSGRQGSTDTQYF

v_call: TRBV19
j_call: TRBJ2-3
d_call: TRBD2
cdr3_aa: CASSLIPRGGRRTDTQYF

v_call: TRBV7-2
j_call: TRBJ2-7
d_call: TRBD1
cdr3_aa: CASSLAPTGQGYEQYF

v_call: TRBV29-1
j_call: TRBJ2-1
d_call: .
cdr3_aa: CSVGRRAAPYNEQFF

v_call: TRBV4-1
j_call: TRBJ2-7
d_call: .
cdr3_aa: CASSQEGVRPYEQYF

v_call: TRBV5-6
j_call: TRBJ1-3
d_call: TRBD1
cdr3_aa: CASSYGTGVGSTIYF

v_call: TRBV7-2
j_call: TRBJ2-2
d_call: .
cdr3_aa: CASSFTGSDTGELFF

v_call: TRBV2
j_call: TRBJ2-7
d_call: TRBD2
cdr3_aa: CASSRGTSHPSEQYF

v_call: TRBV6-4
j_call: TRBJ2-3
d_call: TRBD2
cdr3_aa: CASARLATDTQYF

v_call: TRBV19
j_call: TRBJ2-6
d_call: .
cdr3_aa: CASSIRGREYPGANVLTF

v_call: TRBV19
j_call: TRBJ1-4
d_call: TRBD1
cdr3_aa: CASTSGTVGEKLFF

v_call: TRBV20-1
j_call: TRBJ2-2
d_call: TRBD2
cdr3_aa: CSAGTSGSIGELFF

v_call: TRBV6-1
j_call: TRBJ1-1
d_call: .
cdr3_aa: CASSLQVNTEAFF

v_call: TRBV5-1
j_call: TRBJ2-1
d_call: .
cdr3_aa: CASSFGQYNEQFF

v_call: TRBV7-9
j_call: TRBJ2-1
d_call: .
cdr3_aa: CASSLPWTDLSVHNEQFF

v_call: TRBV29-1
j_call: TRBJ1-1
d_call: .
cdr3_aa: CSVESVNTEAFF

v_call: TRBV6-1
j_call: TRBJ1-1
d_call: .
cdr3_aa: CASSEGGITEAFF

v_call: TRBV15
j_call: TRBJ2-7
d_call: .
cdr3_aa: CATSSRGYEQYF

v_call: TRBV12-3/TRBV12-4
j_call: TRBJ2-7
d_call: .
cdr3_aa: CASSYSGTLTYEQYF

v_call: TRBV2
j_call: TRBJ2-2
d_call: .
cdr3_aa: CASSGQGTGELFF

v_call: TRBV2
j_call: TRBJ2-7
d_call: .
cdr3_aa: CASSVAGISGRGEQYF

v_call: TRBV10-3
j_call: TRBJ1-1
d_call: .
cdr3_aa: CAIAQGYSLNTEAFF

v_call: TRBV20-1
j_call: TRBJ1-2
d_call: TRBD1
cdr3_aa: CSARDPRDSDYGYTF

v_call: TRBV4-1
j_call: TRBJ1-3
d_call: .
cdr3_aa: CASSQDDTEISGSTIYF

v_call: TRBV27
j_call: TRBJ2-1
d_call: .
cdr3_aa: CASSLYQRSYNEQFF